The 9 T cell receptor beta chains presented below share a single source sample, sequenced in a study of T cells in women clearing cervical HPV infection. Assay used: immunoSEQ multiplex PCR; TCRdb lists only in-frame clones, some missing. This sample's table reports tens of thousands of clones. Input material: blood buffy coat. The receptors derive from a woman aged 18 to 75 with a cervical HPV16 infection that either progressed to CIN3+ or cleared (not recorded which).

Comments on this clone: The sequence runs out 3 residues before the end of the CDR3; the remainder is reconstructed from the germline J gene. V usage is TRBV6-2 or TRBV6-3 and J usage is TRBJ2-5; TRBD1 aligns across 7 bases. CDR1 and CDR2 (germline): MNHEY, SVGEGT. Trimming removed 8 bases from V and 5 bases from J; junction bases left unmatched: 11. This CDR3 comprises 14 residues. The chain's CDR3 is CASEGQGVLETQYF. Partial CDR3 DNA: TGTGCCAGCGAGGGGCAGGGGGTTTTGGAGACC.

On this clone: The CDR3 is cut off 3 residues early in the read; its end comes from the germline J gene. The rearrangement uses TRBV20-1 and TRBJ2-7; D may be TRBD2 (5 bases). The CDR3 sequence is 13 residues long. Germline CDR1 and CDR2: DFQATT and SNEGSKA (reference sequence). The V gene lost 4 bases and the J gene lost 5 bases, with 15 bases spanning the gap. The CDR3 DNA, read in part, is TGCAGTGCTACCAACCGACCTAGCAACGAG. Residues: CSATNRPSNE. The CDR3 as a whole reads CSATNRPSNEQYF.

A word on this clone: Read sequence stops 3 residues before the CDR3 end, and the germline J gene provides the missing end. V and J are TRBV7-6 and TRBJ2-4, with 9 positions matching TRBD1. The germline V gene encodes CDR1 SGHVS and CDR2 FNYEAQ. The CDR3 totals 12 residues. CDR3 residues: CASSTGQGGQYF. Partial CDR3 DNA: TGTGCCAGCAGCACGGGACAGGGTGGT.

Concerning this clone itself: The read halts 3 residues ahead of the CDR3 end, with the missing end drawn from the germline J gene. The chain recombines TRBV19 with TRBJ1-1; the D gene is possibly TRBD1 (5 bases). Germline values: CDR1 LNHDA, CDR2 SQIVND (reference sequence). The CDR3 is made up of 15 amino acids. The V end was cut by 7 bases, the J end by 0 bases, with 15 bases between. The CDR3 region is CASTPPGGVNTEAFF. The covered CDR3 bases are TGTGCCAGTACCCCTCCCGGGGGGGTGAACACTGAA.

To note about this clone: The read stops 3 residues short of the end of the CDR3; the missing end is completed from the germline J gene. The chain links TRBV4-2 to TRBJ1-6, with D tentatively TRBD1 (5 bases). The CDR3 covers 13 residues. V was shortened by 2 bases and J by 9 bases, with 8 bases between the two germline ends. In germline, CDR1 is LGHNA, CDR2 YNFKEQ. Incomplete CDR3 DNA: TGTGCCAGCAGCCAAATGGGGCTTTCACCC. Translating gives CASSQMGLSP. The entire CDR3 sequence reads CASSQMGLSPLHF.

Points on this clone: The read terminates 3 residues before the CDR3 end, so the remaining end is supplied by the germline J gene. The chain has TRBV5-1 and TRBJ2-6; 10 bases agree with TRBD2. Unmatched junction bases numbered 6, after V lost 4 bases and J lost 2 bases. Germline V gene sequence: CDR1 SGHRS, CDR2 YFSETQ. The length of the CDR3 is 17 residues. The CDR3 is CASSLSAGGPGANVLTF. The sequenced part of the CDR3 DNA is TGCGCCAGCAGCCTTTCAGCGGGAGGGCCTGGGGCCAACGTC.

About this clone itself: The CDR3 goes on 3 residues after the read ends, and that part is filled in from the germline J gene. This chain connects TRBV12-5 to TRBJ2-1, with D perhaps matching TRBD2 (7 bases). The germline V gene encodes CDR1 LGHNT and CDR2 FRNRAP. This CDR3 is 16 amino acids long. Between the trimmed V and J ends, which lost 4 bases and 0 bases, there was a span of 13 bases. The CDR3 bases that were read are TGTGCTAGTGGTTCTGGGGGGGCTAGCTCCTACAATGAG. As protein: CASGSGGASSYNE. The full CDR3 is CASGSGGASSYNEQFF. Based on the CDR3 plus reference TRBV12-5 and TRBJ2-1, the full variable domain is DARVTQTPRHKVTEMGQEVTMRCQPILGHNTVFWYRQTMMQGLELLAYFRNRAPLDDSGMPKDRFSAEMPDATLATLKIQPSEPRDSAVYFCASGSGGASSYNEQFFGPGTRLTVL.

Turning to this clone: The read terminates 3 residues before the CDR3 end, so the remaining end is supplied by the germline J gene. The chain joins TRBV5-6 to TRBJ1-5; maybe TRBD1 (5 bases). The CDR3 runs 15 residues. Germline CDR1 is SGHDT and CDR2 is YYEEEE. Trimming left V 3 bases short and J 1 base short, with 11 bases between. The CDR3 reads CASSSRGASNQPQHF. The CDR3 DNA, read in part, is TGTGCCAGCAGCTCTCGCGGGGCGAGCAATCAGCCC.

Comment on this clone: The read terminates 3 residues before the CDR3 end, so the remaining end is supplied by the germline J gene. This rearrangement joins TRBV29-1 to TRBJ2-6; 8 bases map to TRBD1. This CDR3 has 15 residues. V shed 4 bases, J shed 0 bases, and the junction held 2 bases outside the gene matches. CDR1 is SQVTM and CDR2 is ANQGSEA in the germline V gene. The sequenced CDR3 bases are TGCAGCGTTGCTACAGGGGGCTCTGGGGCCAACGTC. Translated, it gives CSVATGGSGANV. The complete CDR3 sequence is CSVATGGSGANVLTF.